The source of this T cell receptor beta chain is a study of cytomegalovirus exposure and HLA in healthy donors. The study ran its PCR with 60 Vbeta and 13 Jbeta primers. The data were produced by immunoSEQ multiplex PCR, yet TCRdb's version contains in-frame clones alone and is incomplete. The top ten clones hold roughly 1.5% of a sample with about 190,000 clones, roughly 80% of them seen once. This clone was seen a single time. Germline V gene data show CDR1 as SGHTA and CDR2 as FQGNSA. The junction had 2 bases not matched to a gene; V was cut back by 1 base and J by 0 bases. This CDR3 is 16 amino acids long. Healthy people donating bone marrow made up the donors.

The genes are TRBV7-2 and TRBJ1-4; 7 bases are a match to TRBD1. The sequence was obtained from a woman aged 18 to 35 in good health and CMV-seronegative. The specimen was PBMCs. The CDR3 nucleotides read TGTGCCAGCAGCTTAGGGGACAGCCCAACTAATGAAAAACTGTTTTTT. Translating it yields CASSLGDSPTNEKLFF.